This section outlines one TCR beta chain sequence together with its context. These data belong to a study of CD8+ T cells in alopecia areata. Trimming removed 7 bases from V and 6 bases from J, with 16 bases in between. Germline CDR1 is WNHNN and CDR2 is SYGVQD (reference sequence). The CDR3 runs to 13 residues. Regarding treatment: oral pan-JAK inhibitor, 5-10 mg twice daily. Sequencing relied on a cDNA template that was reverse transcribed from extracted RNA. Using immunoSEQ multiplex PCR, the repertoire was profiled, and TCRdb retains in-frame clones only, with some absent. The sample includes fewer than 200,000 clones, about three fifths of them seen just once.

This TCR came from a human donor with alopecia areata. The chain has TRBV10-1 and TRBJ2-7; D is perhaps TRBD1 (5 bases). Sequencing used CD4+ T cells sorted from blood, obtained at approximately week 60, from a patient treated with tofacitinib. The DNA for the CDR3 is TGCGCCAGCAATATGGACATCCTCGGCGAGCAGTACTTC. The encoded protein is CASNMDILGEQYF.